Listed below are T cell receptor beta chains from one sample, sequenced in a study of T-cell reconstitution after alpha-beta-depleted transplantation in children. In TCRdb, the PCR reads were re-called with MiXCR into one record per CDR3 protein. Counted here are approximately 190,000 distinct CDR3 sequences, approximately 6.8% occurring once; the ten biggest clones make up about 5%. The sample here was PBMCs, taken before TCRalphabeta/CD19-depleted stem cell transplant. The origin of the receptors is a girl under three years old with combined immunodeficiency, due to receive a stem cell transplant. Each CDR3 is given with its conserved first and last residue. D genes are given only for firm matches. Part of the rows lack a size; the others show once, few, many or a class for expanded clones.

v_call,clone_size,j_call,d_call,cdr3_nt,cdr3_aa
TRBV20-1,NA,TRBJ2-7,TRBD2,TGCAGTGCTAGGCGTATCCCGGGACTAGTCCTCTACGAGCAGTACTTC,CSARRIPGLVLYEQYF
TRBV12-2,NA,TRBJ2-2,NA,TGTGCAAGCAGGCCATGGTACGGCTACTCCGGGGAGCTGTTTTTT,CASRPWYGYSGELFF
TRBV6-4,NA,TRBJ2-1,TRBD2,TGTGCCAGCAGTCGACTAGCGGGAGGCTACAATGAGCAGTTCTTC,CASSRLAGGYNEQFF
TRBV20-1,many,TRBJ2-1,TRBD2,TGCAGTGCTAGTACCACTAGCGGGGACCTGAGCTCCTACAATGAGCAGTTCTTC,CSASTTSGDLSSYNEQFF
TRBV12-3/TRBV12-4,many,TRBJ2-5,NA,TGTGCCAGCAGTTTAGGGGGGTTCGAGACCCAGTACTTC,CASSLGGFETQYF
TRBV12-3/TRBV12-4,many,TRBJ1-1,NA,TGTGCCAGCAGTTTATACTCCACTGAAGCTTTCTTT,CASSLYSTEAFF
TRBV7-6,many,TRBJ1-5,NA,TGTGCCAGCCAAAAAGACGGGGGGCGAACGAATCAGCCCCAGCATTTT,CASQKDGGRTNQPQHF
TRBV20-1,many,TRBJ1-1,NA,TGCAGTGCTTTAGGAGAAAACACTGAAGCTTTCTTT,CSALGENTEAFF
TRBV29-1,many,TRBJ1-1,NA,TGCAGCGTGGATGAGGACACTGAAGCTTTCTTT,CSVDEDTEAFF
TRBV29-1,many,TRBJ2-5,NA,TGCAGCGTTGAAGAGTATGGGGGCGAGGGCCCGTACGAGACCCAGTACTTC,CSVEEYGGEGPYETQYF
TRBV20-1,many,TRBJ2-1,NA,TGCAGTGCTCAGATCGGGGGTATAAACAATGAGCAGTTCTTC,CSAQIGGINNEQFF
TRBV28,many,TRBJ2-1,TRBD2,TGTGCCAGCAGACCAGTAGCGGGAGCGTTCAATGAGCAGTTCTTC,CASRPVAGAFNEQFF
TRBV29-1,many,TRBJ2-3,NA,TGCAGCGTTGAAGGGGGCAGGGGAGGTACGCAGTATTTT,CSVEGGRGGTQYF
TRBV7-9,many,TRBJ2-1,TRBD2,TGTGCCAGCAGCCTACGGACTAGCGGGATTTTTGAGCAGTTCTTC,CASSLRTSGIFEQFF
TRBV20-1,many,TRBJ2-2,NA,TGCAGTGCTAGACTAGCTATCCTCGCGAACACCGGGGAGCTGTTTTTT,CSARLAILANTGELFF
TRBV7-2,medium-sized,TRBJ2-1,NA,TGTGCCAGCAGCTTAGCGCGGGGAACCGATGAGCAGTTCTTC,CASSLARGTDEQFF
TRBV20-1,NA,TRBJ2-6,NA,TGCAGTGCTTCCACCAGGGGGGGTCTAACTGGGGCCAACGTCCTGACTTTC,CSASTRGGLTGANVLTF
TRBV7-2,many,TRBJ2-6,NA,TGTGCCAGCAGAGTCTACCCCTCTGGGGCCAACGTCCTGACTTTC,CASRVYPSGANVLTF
TRBV7-9,many,TRBJ2-7,TRBD1,TGTGCCAGCAGCCCAGCGGACCAGGGGGACCACGAGCAGTACTTC,CASSPADQGDHEQYF
TRBV12-3/TRBV12-4,many,TRBJ2-2,NA,TGTGCCAGCAGTTTTCTGCCGGGACGGAGAAACACCGGGGAGCTGTTTTTT,CASSFLPGRRNTGELFF